This is a list of T cell receptor beta chains from one sample in a study of shared clonotypes between healthy human individuals. Sequenced by immunoSEQ multiplex PCR; TCRdb stores in-frame clones only, minus some. Among over 1.5 million clones listed, 98% were seen once. Sequenced: naive CD4+ T cells sorted from blood. All receptors derive from a man aged 25 to 40 in good health. Both conserved end residues are part of each CDR3. D genes are given only for firm matches. Size tells how often a clone was seen (once, few, many) or the class of an expanded clone, and some rows leave it out.

>TRBJ2-1|NA|TRBV7-3|NA
CASSPRGIIAYNEQFF
TGTGCCAGCTCTCCGAGGGGGATCATTGCCTACAATGAGCAGTTCTTC
>TRBJ2-7|TRBD2|TRBV29-1|NA
CSVTGTSGRSSYEQYF
TGCAGCGTTACTGGGACTAGCGGGAGGAGCTCCTACGAGCAGTACTTC
>TRBJ2-1|NA|TRBV5-1|NA
CASSLAVASYNEQFF
TGCGCCAGCAGCTTGGCCGTAGCCTCCTACAATGAGCAGTTCTTC
>TRBJ2-5|NA|TRBV20-1|NA
CSAPRGETQYF
TGCAGTGCTCCCCGGGGTGAGACCCAGTACTTC
>TRBJ2-7|TRBD1|TRBV7-2|NA
CASSGRRDREPYEQYF
TGTGCCAGCAGCGGGAGAAGGGACAGGGAGCCCTACGAGCAGTACTTC
>TRBJ2-1|TRBD2|TRBV7-8|NA
CASSSNLLAASMFF
TGTGCCAGCAGCTCCAACCTACTAGCGGCCTCGATGTTCTTC
>TRBJ2-7|NA|TRBV19|once
CASSIRGPQEQYF
TGTGCCAGTAGTATCAGGGGACCTCAGGAGCAGTACTTC
>TRBJ2-7|NA|TRBV5-4|NA
CASSLIGSPSYEQYF
TGTGCCAGCAGCTTGATCGGGAGCCCCTCGTACGAGCAGTACTTC
>TRBJ2-2|NA|TRBV10-3|NA
CAISVGGENTGELFF
TGTGCCATCAGTGTCGGGGGCGAGAACACCGGGGAGCTGTTTTTT
>TRBJ2-3|TRBD2|TRBV9|once
CASSGGAGRTDTQYF
TGTGCCAGCAGTGGAGGAGCGGGGCGCACAGATACGCAGTATTTT
>TRBJ1-2|NA|TRBV5-6|NA
CASSLVPNPGSGYTF
TGTGCCAGCAGCTTGGTACCAAACCCGGGATCTGGCTACACCTTC
>TRBJ1-4|TRBD1|TRBV5-6|NA
CASSRGQRATNEKLFF
TGTGCCAGCAGCCGGGGACAGCGGGCAACTAATGAAAAACTGTTTTTT
>TRBJ2-2|NA|TRBV29-1|NA
CSVVGPGTGELFF
TGCAGCGTTGTCGGTCCAGGCACCGGGGAGCTGTTTTTT
>TRBJ1-1|NA|TRBV5-4|NA
CASMTEMNTEAFF
TGTGCCAGCATGACAGAGATGAACACTGAAGCTTTCTTT
>TRBJ2-7|NA|TRBV6-5|once
CASSSVGRYEQYF
TGTGCCAGCAGTTCGGTCGGCCGCTACGAGCAGTACTTC
>TRBJ1-4|NA|TRBV4-1|NA
CASSQELGVGNEKLFF
TGCGCCAGCAGCCAAGAATTGGGGGTTGGAAATGAAAAACTGTTTTTT
>TRBJ2-1|TRBD2|TRBV14|NA
CASSQGLAGNNEQFF
TGTGCCAGCAGCCAAGGACTAGCGGGCAACAATGAGCAGTTCTTC
>TRBJ1-2|NA|TRBV28|NA
CASSYSRVVYGYTF
TGTGCCAGCAGTTATAGCAGGGTAGTCTATGGCTACACCTTC
>TRBJ1-2|TRBD1|TRBV6-1|NA
CASSVTGDYTF
TGTGCCAGCAGTGTAACAGGGGACTACACCTTC
>TRBJ2-2|NA|TRBV5-1|NA
CASSFLGVDTGELFF
TGCGCCAGCAGCTTCCTCGGCGTCGACACCGGGGAGCTGTTTTTT
>TRBJ2-7|NA|TRBV7-9|NA
CASSPGRGSSYEQYF
TGTGCCAGCAGCCCGGGGAGAGGTAGTTCCTACGAGCAGTACTTC
>TRBJ2-1|NA|TRBV27|NA
CASSYRMDNEQFF
TGTGCCAGCAGTTACAGGATGGATAATGAGCAGTTCTTC
>TRBJ2-1|NA|TRBV9|NA
CASSFRERTEQFF
TGTGCCAGCAGTTTTCGAGAGAGGACAGAGCAGTTCTTC
>TRBJ2-3|NA|TRBV6-5|NA
CASRTISDTQYF
TGTGCCAGCAGGACGATTTCAGATACGCAGTATTTT
>TRBJ2-7|TRBD2|TRBV28|NA
CASSQGGTSVYEQYF
TGTGCCAGCAGTCAGGGGGGGACTAGCGTCTACGAGCAGTACTTC
>TRBJ2-7|NA|TRBV6-5|NA
CASRKTGHSSYEQYF
TGTGCCAGCAGGAAAACGGGACACAGCTCCTACGAGCAGTACTTC
>TRBJ2-2|TRBD1|TRBV25-1|NA
CASSDPGQPYTGELFF
TGTGCCAGCAGTGATCCGGGACAGCCCTACACCGGGGAGCTGTTTTTT
>TRBJ2-7|NA|TRBV18|NA
CASSPPTGYEQYF
TGTGCCAGCTCACCACCGACAGGCTACGAGCAGTACTTC
>TRBJ2-1|TRBD2|TRBV5-1|NA
CASSLVTSGKVVIEQFF
TGCGCCAGCAGCTTGGTGACTAGCGGGAAGGTAGTTATAGAGCAGTTCTTC
>TRBJ2-1|TRBD2|TRBV2|NA
CASSVGTSGSYNEQFF
TGTGCCAGCAGCGTTGGGACTAGCGGGAGCTACAATGAGCAGTTCTTC
>TRBJ2-1|NA|TRBV27|NA
CASTLGHEQFF
TGTGCCAGCACTTTGGGACATGAGCAGTTCTTC
>TRBJ2-7|NA|TRBV18|NA
CASSPGSGEQYF
TGTGCCAGCTCACCGGGATCGGGCGAGCAGTACTTC
>TRBJ2-1|NA|TRBV7-2|NA
CASSLDVARSYNEQFF
TGTGCCAGCAGCTTAGATGTGGCACGCTCCTACAATGAGCAGTTCTTC
>TRBJ1-4|TRBD1|TRBV5-1|NA
CASSRDRGYEKLFF
TGCGCCAGCAGCCGGGACAGGGGTTATGAAAAACTGTTTTTT
>TRBJ2-7|TRBD1|TRBV28|NA
CASSPADRAQYF
TGTGCCAGCAGTCCTGCGGACAGGGCGCAGTACTTC
>TRBJ2-3|NA|TRBV28|once
CASSTTTPMWADTQYF
TGTGCCAGCAGCACGACTACCCCCATGTGGGCAGATACGCAGTATTTT
>TRBJ2-1|TRBD2|TRBV11-2|NA
CASSRQAGGLLYEQFF
TGTGCCAGCAGCCGCCAAGCGGGAGGGCTACTCTATGAGCAGTTCTTC
>TRBJ2-1|TRBD2|TRBV28|NA
CASSPGLGGGGEQFF
TGTGCCAGCAGCCCGGGACTAGGAGGCGGGGGTGAGCAGTTCTTC
>TRBJ2-1|NA|TRBV5-4|NA
CASPGINEQFF
TGTGCCAGCCCAGGCATCAATGAGCAGTTCTTC